This T cell receptor beta chain was recorded in a study of CD8 T cells in ankylosing spondylitis. The V end was cut by 1 base, the J end by 9 bases, with 13 bases between. The CDR3 runs to 14 residues. Germline CDR1 reads SGHDN; CDR2 reads FVKESK. On this clonotype itself: The antigen is not known.

Overall study results and limits: Disease-linked clones had a CD8+ phenotype and relatively low frequency in peripheral blood. Enrichment of disease-linked clones was reportedly significant in matched ankylosing spondylitis synovial fluid.

Using its own MiXCR run on the 5' RACE reads, TCRdb lists one record per CDR3 protein. The table includes approximately 300,000 distinct CDR3 sequences, 15% to 25% detected once. Sequencing used blood, either unsorted or a sorted T cell fraction (not recorded which). This chain uses TRBV14 with TRBJ2-1; D is possibly TRBD2 (6 bases). The TCR comes from a male donor with ankylosing spondylitis or in good health (not recorded which). CDR3 DNA: TGTGCCAGCAGCCAAGTTCGGGGGTTGAGTGAGCAGTTCTTC. Its protein product is CASSQVRGLSEQFF.